This T cell receptor beta chain was recorded in a study of blood T cell repertoires in COVID-19. At the level of the study: Acute and convalescent COVID-19 specimens originated in the United States, Italy and Spain. T cells, B-cell-depleted T cells, or PBMCs provided the cDNA or gDNA that served as material.

The trim removed 0 bases at V and 6 bases at J, leaving 7 bases unmatched. There are 15 residues in the CDR3. Looked up from germline, CDR1 is GTSNPN and CDR2 is SVGIG (reference sequence). Seattle participants joined during active infection and were tracked over time. How the authors handled the data: Amplifying reference gene primers gave estimates of nucleated cell counts. Here immunoSEQ multiplex PCR was the method, and the copy in TCRdb shows in-frame clones only, minus some. The V and J calls and clone size come from that table; D and trimming were worked out from the DNA. The sample has approximately 110,000 clones; 92% are singletons.

This TCR derives from a man in his forties or fifties with COVID-19, enrolled during active disease. Sequencing used peripheral blood. V and J are TRBV30 and TRBJ2-1; 8 bases are a match to TRBD2. The CDR3 spells CAWSVPREGPNEQFF. CDR3 sequence (DNA): TGTGCCTGGAGTGTACCCCGGGAGGGGCCCAATGAGCAGTTCTTC.